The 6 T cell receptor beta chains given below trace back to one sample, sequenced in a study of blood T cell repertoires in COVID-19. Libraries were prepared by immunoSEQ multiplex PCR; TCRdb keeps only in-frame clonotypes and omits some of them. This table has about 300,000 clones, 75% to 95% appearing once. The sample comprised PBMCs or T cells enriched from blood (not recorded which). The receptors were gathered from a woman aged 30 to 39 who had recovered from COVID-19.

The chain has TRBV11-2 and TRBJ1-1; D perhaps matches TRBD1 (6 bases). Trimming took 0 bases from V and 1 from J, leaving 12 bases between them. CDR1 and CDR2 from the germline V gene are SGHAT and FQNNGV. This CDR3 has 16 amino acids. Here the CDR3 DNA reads TGTGCCAGCAGCTTAGACTCAACAGGGCAGAACACTGAAGCTTTCTTT. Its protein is CASSLDSTGQNTEAFF.

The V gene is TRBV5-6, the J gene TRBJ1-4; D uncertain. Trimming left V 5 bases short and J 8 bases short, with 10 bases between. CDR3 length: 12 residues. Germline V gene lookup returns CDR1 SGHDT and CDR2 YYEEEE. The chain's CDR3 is CASRWTGEKLFF. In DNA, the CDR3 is TGTGCCAGCAGGTGGACGGGAGAAAAACTGTTTTTT.

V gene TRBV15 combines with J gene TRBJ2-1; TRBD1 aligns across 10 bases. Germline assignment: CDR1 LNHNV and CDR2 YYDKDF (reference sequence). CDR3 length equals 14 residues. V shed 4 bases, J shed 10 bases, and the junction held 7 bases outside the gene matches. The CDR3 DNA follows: TGTGCCACCAGCAATAGACAGGGGGCGGCGGAGCAGTTCTTC. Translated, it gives CATSNRQGAAEQFF.

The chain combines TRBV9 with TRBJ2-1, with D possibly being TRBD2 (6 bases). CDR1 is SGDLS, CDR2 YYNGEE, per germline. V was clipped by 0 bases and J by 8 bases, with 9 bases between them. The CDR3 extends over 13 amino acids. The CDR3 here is CASSVGPGDEQFF. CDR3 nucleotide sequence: TGTGCCAGCAGCGTAGGCCCGGGAGATGAGCAGTTCTTC.

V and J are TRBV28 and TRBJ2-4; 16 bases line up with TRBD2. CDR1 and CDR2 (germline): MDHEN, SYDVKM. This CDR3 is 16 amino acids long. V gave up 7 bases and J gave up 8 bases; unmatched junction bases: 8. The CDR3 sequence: CASTQGLAGGEDIQYF. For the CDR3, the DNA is TGTGCCAGCACCCAGGGACTAGCGGGAGGGGAGGACATTCAGTACTTC.

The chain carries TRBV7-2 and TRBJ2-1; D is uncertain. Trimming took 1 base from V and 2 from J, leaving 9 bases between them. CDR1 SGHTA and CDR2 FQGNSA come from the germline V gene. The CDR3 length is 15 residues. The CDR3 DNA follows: TGTGCCAGCAGCTTAGGGCCAGGCACCTACAATGAGCAGTTCTTC. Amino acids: CASSLGPGTYNEQFF.